The sequence of this T cell receptor beta chain was determined in a study of cytomegalovirus exposure and HLA in healthy donors. This CDR3 has 14 residues. Germline-derived CDR1 and CDR2 are SGHNT and YYREEE (reference sequence). Trimming pared 1 base from V and 4 bases from J, leaving 11 bases between. General study results and limits: A highly shared variant cluster was judged a likely technical artifact. Immune exposure data for these donors was limited to CMV serostatus.

Primers: 60 Vbeta forward and 13 Jbeta reverse. The protocol was immunoSEQ multiplex PCR, while the TCRdb copy is restricted to in-frame clones and leaves out a portion. The sample contains about 140,000 clones, over 70% of which appear only once. Notes on this clone: Its antigen is unknown.

This TCR derives from a woman between 40 and 50 years old in good health and CMV-seronegative. Material for sequencing was PBMCs. The rearrangement joins TRBV5-4 to TRBJ2-5; D is perhaps TRBD1 (5 bases). DNA for the CDR3: TGTGCCAGCAGCTTGAGCGCAGGGTTAGAGACCCAGTACTTC. Its protein product is CASSLSAGLETQYF.